This entry lists 16 T cell receptor beta chains sequenced from one sample in a study of blood T cell repertoires in COVID-19. Some clones are missing from TCRdb's copy, which holds only in-frame ones; the method was immunoSEQ multiplex PCR. The sample has 300,000 to 400,000 clones, approximately 86% seen once. Sequences were obtained from peripheral blood. The receptors derive from a woman aged 60 to 75 with COVID-19, enrolled during active disease.

The count of this clone is one. The chain joins TRBV29-1 to TRBJ1-1, with D tentatively TRBD1 (5 bases). CDR1 is SQVTM, CDR2 ANQGSEA, per germline. The CDR3 consists of 13 residues. V was clipped by 3 bases and J by 5 bases, with 13 bases between them. CDR3 residues: CSVDQGELTEAFF. CDR3 in DNA: TGCAGCGTTGATCAGGGCGAATTGACTGAAGCTTTCTTT.

The V and J genes are TRBV19 and TRBJ1-5; D possibly corresponds to TRBD1 (5 bases). This CDR3 is 15 amino acids long. The germline V gene encodes CDR1 LNHDA and CDR2 SQIVND (reference sequence). The V end lost 0 bases, the J end lost 7 bases, and 13 bases lay between the germline ends. The CDR3 is CASSIDRAGNQPQHF. CDR3 bases: TGTGCCAGTAGTATAGATCGGGCAGGGAACCAGCCCCAGCATTTT.

CDR3 protein: CASRAPGGANYGYTF. The CDR3 region has the DNA TGTGCCAGCCGCGCCCCAGGGGGCGCCAACTATGGCTACACCTTC. The chain couples TRBV6-5 to TRBJ1-2; 8 bases map to TRBD1. Germline V gene data show CDR1 as MNHEY and CDR2 as SVGAGI. The CDR3 has 15 amino acids. V gave up 8 bases and J gave up 2 bases; unmatched junction bases: 10.

The gene calls are TRBV12-3 or TRBV12-4 and TRBJ1-6; D possibly corresponds to TRBD1 (5 bases). The V end lost 6 bases, the J end lost 10 bases, and 13 bases lay between the germline ends. CDR3 size: 13 residues. For the CDR3, the DNA is TGTGCCAGCAGCAAAATAAGGGGATCACCCCTCCACTTT. It specifies CASSKIRGSPLHF.

The chain combines TRBV6-5 with TRBJ1-2, with D possibly TRBD1 on 6 matching bases. This CDR3 is 12 amino acids long. V was trimmed by 9 bases and J by 8 bases, leaving 16 bases between them. The germline gives CDR1 MNHEY, CDR2 SVGAGI. This CDR3 reads CARQGGVRGYTF. The CDR3 DNA sequence: TGTGCCAGACAAGGGGGGGTACGCGGCTACACCTTC.

This chain joins TRBV9 and TRBJ1-4, with D hard to call. The CDR3 totals 14 residues. In germline, CDR1 is SGDLS, CDR2 YYNGEE. Trimming took 0 bases from V and 8 from J, leaving 11 bases between them. CDR3 residues: CASSVDSRPEKLFF. DNA for the CDR3: TGTGCCAGCAGCGTAGACAGCAGGCCAGAAAAACTGTTTTTT. The full variable domain, its missing parts supplied by reference TRBV9 and TRBJ1-4, is DSGVTQTPKHLITATGQRVTLRCSPRSGDLSVYWYQQSLDQGLQFLIQYYNGEERAKGNILERFSAQQFPDLHSELNLSSLELGDSALYFCASSVDSRPEKLFFGSGTQLSVL.

This chain uses TRBV18 with TRBJ2-5, with 14 bases fitting TRBD2. The CDR3 length is 17 residues. V was pared by 3 bases and J by 4 bases, with 7 bases of the junction left unmatched. Germline V gives CDR1 KGHSH, CDR2 LQKENI. The CDR3 loop is CASSPGLAGGQGETQYF. CDR3 DNA sequence: TGTGCCAGCTCACCTGGACTAGCGGGGGGCCAAGGAGAGACCCAGTACTTC.

This chain links TRBV7-2 with TRBJ2-2, with D possibly TRBD1 on 6 matching bases. The CDR3 length is 13 residues. Germline assignment: CDR1 SGHTA and CDR2 FQGNSA. V lost 5 bases and J 10 bases, leaving 14 bases between the germline ends. Written as DNA, the CDR3 is TGTGCCAGCAGCATCCGGACAGCCGAGGAGCTGTTTTTT. Its protein product is CASSIRTAEELFF. Looking up the rest from reference TRBV7-2 and TRBJ2-2 gives the full variable domain: GAGVSQSPSNKVTEKGKDVELRCDPISGHTALYWYRQSLGQGLEFLIYFQGNSAPDKSGLPSDRFSAERTGGSVSTLTIQRTQQEDSAVYLCASSIRTAEELFFGEGSRLTVL.

This sequence joins TRBV4-2 and TRBJ2-2, with 11 bases fitting TRBD2. The CDR3 spans 19 residues. V trimming: 0 bases; J trimming: 6 bases; junction bases outside the gene matches: 12. CDR1 and CDR2 (germline): LGHNA, YNFKEQ. For the CDR3, the DNA is TGTGCCAGCAGCCAAGATTTGGTGTTTAGCGGGGGGGCCCCCGGGGAGCTGTTTTTT. It is translated as CASSQDLVFSGGAPGELFF.

The chain recombines TRBV7-3 with TRBJ1-2, with 7 bases matching TRBD1. The CDR3 sequence is 11 residues long. The ends lost 3 bases at V and 13 bases at J; junction bases unmatched: 5. Germline values: CDR1 SGHTA, CDR2 FQGTGA. CDR3 nucleotides: TGTGCCAGCAGCTTGGGACAGAACCTCACCTTC. Protein product: CASSLGQNLTF. The full variable domain, its missing parts supplied by reference TRBV7-3 and TRBJ1-2, is GAGVSQTPSNKVTEKGKYVELRCDPISGHTALYWYRQSLGQGPEFLIYFQGTGAADDSGLPNDRFFAVRPEGSVSTLKIQRTERGDSAVYLCASSLGQNLTFGSGTRLTVV.

The chain carries TRBV19 and TRBJ2-5; TRBD2 is a possible D gene (6 bases). This CDR3 region has 17 residues. CDR1 and CDR2 from the germline V gene are LNHDA and SQIVND (reference sequence). The V end was cut by 1 base, the J end by 1 base, with 16 bases between. CDR3: CASSIAPRGTFQETQYF. The CDR3 DNA follows: TGTGCCAGTAGTATAGCCCCTCGCGGGACCTTCCAAGAGACCCAGTACTTC.

The rearrangement links TRBV11-3 to TRBJ2-2, with 8 bases aligning to TRBD2. Germline CDR1 reads SGHNT; CDR2 reads YENEEA. The V and J ends lost 5 bases and 6 bases, in that order; junction bases with no gene match: 8. The CDR3 is 15 amino acids. CDR3 sequence: CASSPSLAGAGELFF. For the CDR3, the DNA is TGTGCCAGCAGCCCGAGCCTAGCGGGCGCCGGGGAGCTGTTTTTT.

J is TRBJ2-1 and V is TRBV5-4; D perhaps matches TRBD1 (6 bases). The germline gives CDR1 SGHNT, CDR2 YYREEE (reference sequence). This CDR3 is 16 amino acids long. The V end lost 4 bases, the J end lost 2 bases, and 16 bases lay between the germline ends. CDR3 in DNA: TGTGCCAGCAGCCTGAAACAGGGAAGCCCCTACAATGAGCAGTTCTTC. Protein: CASSLKQGSPYNEQFF.

In this sample, this clone turned up a few times. V usage is TRBV5-4 and J usage is TRBJ2-5; TRBD2 agrees at 16 bases. Germline V gives CDR1 SGHNT, CDR2 YYREEE (reference sequence). The junction had 5 bases not matched to a gene; V was cut back by 4 bases and J by 5 bases. The CDR3 has 16 amino acids. CDR3 residues: CASSPGTSGGDETQYF. The CDR3, as DNA: TGTGCCAGCAGCCCAGGGACTAGCGGGGGGGATGAGACCCAGTACTTC.

The genes are TRBV13 and TRBJ1-2, with 7 bases matching TRBD1. J gave up 4 bases and V 1 base, and 6 bases lay outside the gene matches. CDR3 length: 15 residues. Germline V gene data show CDR1 as PRHDT and CDR2 as FYEKMQ (reference sequence). The chain's CDR3 is CASSLAGTVAYGYTF. The CDR3 DNA reads as TGTGCCAGCAGCTTAGCCGGGACAGTAGCCTATGGCTACACCTTC. Full variable domain (missing parts from reference TRBV13 and TRBJ1-2): AAGVIQSPRHLIKEKRETATLKCYPIPRHDTVYWYQQGPGQDPQFLISFYEKMQSDKGSIPDRFSAQQFSDYHSELNMSSLELGDSALYFCASSLAGTVAYGYTFGSGTRLTVV.

On this clone: Its ends do not fully match the called genes, so a read error is possible. The chain has TRBV3-1 (or the pseudogene TRBV3-2) and TRBJ2-3, with 9 bases that match TRBD2. CDR1 is LGHDT, CDR2 YNNKEL, per germline (reference sequence). This CDR3 has 13 amino acids. Here the CDR3 reads CASSEDRAGGQYF. The CDR3 region has the DNA TGTGCCAGCAGCGAAGATAGAGCGGGGGGGCAGTATTTT.